Presented here are 17 T cell receptor beta chains from one specimen sequenced in a study of blood T cell repertoires in COVID-19. Assay: immunoSEQ multiplex PCR; the TCRdb copy retains only in-frame clones and omits some. The data show under 150,000 clones, approximately 92% seen once. The specimen sequenced was peripheral blood. Receptors originate from a woman aged 55-75 years with active COVID-19.

This clone was counted once. This chain uses TRBV9 with TRBJ2-1; tentatively, D is TRBD2 (6 bases). Germline V gene lookup returns CDR1 SGDLS and CDR2 YYNGEE. This CDR3 has 18 residues. V lost 4 bases and J lost 7, with 27 bases in between. The CDR3 reads CASSTDLTGLRGLNEQFF. The CDR3 DNA reads TGTGCCAGCAGCACGGACCTCACGGGACTTCGGGGGTTGAATGAGCAGTTCTTC.

V gene TRBV21-1 combines with J gene TRBJ1-2; TRBD1 is the table's D call and was not checked against the DNA. TRBV21-1 counts as a pseudogene. This CDR3 has 15 amino acids. The CDR3 DNA reads TGTGCCAGCAGCAAAAGCACAGGCAATCTGTATGGCTACACCTTC. It encodes CASSKSTGNLYGYTF.

This clone was seen more than once but under ten times. This CDR3 is CASSLAQGANTGELFF. As DNA, the CDR3 is TGTGCCAGCAGCTTGGCGCAGGGTGCGAACACCGGGGAGCTGTTTTTT. The chain employs TRBV5-4 and TRBJ2-2; weak D call: TRBD1 (5 bases). Looked up from germline, CDR1 is SGHNT and CDR2 is YYREEE (reference sequence). The CDR3 extends over 16 amino acids. V was shortened by 0 bases and J by 0 bases, with 9 bases between the two germline ends. Supplemented by reference TRBV5-4 and TRBJ2-2, the full variable domain reads ETGVTQSPTHLIKTRGQQVTLRCSSQSGHNTVSWYQQALGQGPQFIFQYYREEENGRGNFPPRFSGLQFPNYSSELNVNALELDDSALYLCASSLAQGANTGELFFGEGSRLTVL.

The gene calls are TRBV6-5 and TRBJ2-3, with D tentatively TRBD1 (5 bases). Germline CDR1 is MNHEY and CDR2 is SVGAGI. V was shortened by 1 base and J by 2 bases, with 10 bases between the two germline ends. The CDR3 sequence is 15 residues long. The CDR3 sequence: CASSYWAGNTDTQYF. For the CDR3, the DNA is TGTGCCAGCAGTTACTGGGCAGGGAACACAGATACGCAGTATTTT.

The V and J genes are TRBV28 and TRBJ1-1; D is perhaps TRBD1 (6 bases). The CDR3 length is 17 residues. With 3 bases removed from V and 0 bases from J, the gap between germline ends came to 17 bases. Germline V gene sequence: CDR1 MDHEN, CDR2 SYDVKM. The DNA for the CDR3 is TGTGCCAGCAGTTTCCGGGGGGCCGCGGGAATGAACACTGAAGCTTTCTTT. It codes for CASSFRGAAGMNTEAFF.

The rearrangement uses TRBV19 and TRBJ2-2; perhaps TRBD1 as D (5 bases). The CDR3 consists of 13 residues. The V gene's germline CDR1 is LNHDA and CDR2 SQIVND (reference sequence). The germline V and J ends were trimmed by 7 bases and 1 base, with 7 bases remaining between them. The CDR3 protein is CASKDRNTGELFF. CDR3 DNA sequence: TGTGCCAGTAAAGACAGGAACACCGGGGAGCTGTTTTTT.

The count of this clone is one. This rearrangement joins TRBV28 to TRBJ2-7; D possibly corresponds to TRBD1 (6 bases). CDR1 and CDR2 (germline): MDHEN, SYDVKM. The CDR3 is 16 amino acids. Trimming left V 5 bases short and J 3 bases short, with 20 bases between. Here the CDR3 DNA reads TGTGCCAGCAGTACCCCCGCGCAGGGGTCAAGCTACGAGCAGTACTTC. Its translation is CASSTPAQGSSYEQYF.

This clone is a singleton in its sample. This chain links TRBV14 with TRBJ2-1; no definite D call. This CDR3 spans 13 amino acids. The V gene lost 0 bases and the J gene lost 14 bases, with 14 bases spanning the gap. Germline V gene sequence: CDR1 SGHDN, CDR2 FVKESK. The CDR3 here is CASSQDVRSSEFF. The CDR3, as DNA: TGTGCCAGCAGCCAAGATGTGAGGTCTTCAGAGTTCTTC.

The rearrangement uses TRBV28 and TRBJ2-7; 14 positions agree with TRBD2. The CDR3 is 17 residues long. Germline V gene lookup returns CDR1 MDHEN and CDR2 SYDVKM. V lost 7 bases and J lost 1; bases outside the gene matches: 9. CDR3 DNA: TGTGCCAGCACCCCCGGGACTAGCGGGAGATGGTCCTACGAGCAGTACTTC. It translates to CASTPGTSGRWSYEQYF.

This clone was seen a single time. The V and J genes are TRBV19 and TRBJ1-2, with TRBD1 as a possible D gene (5 bases). CDR1 and CDR2 (germline): LNHDA, SQIVND (reference sequence). V was cut by 6 bases and J by 6 bases, with 14 bases left in between. The CDR3 runs to 13 residues. The CDR3 nucleotides read TGTGCCAGTAGCCCACAGGTATTTCATGGCTACACCTTC. Amino acids: CASSPQVFHGYTF.

This clone showed up just once. This chain links TRBV18 with TRBJ1-2, with 7 bases fitting TRBD1. The germline CDR1 and CDR2 sequences are KGHSH and LQKENI. There are 12 residues in the CDR3. The V segment lost 2 bases and the J segment 8 bases; nucleotides outside the gene matches: 2. The CDR3 region has the DNA TGTGCCAGCTCACCAGACAGGGACGGCTACACCTTC. As protein: CASSPDRDGYTF.

The chain carries TRBV28 and TRBJ1-6; maybe TRBD1 (5 bases). Germline V lookup: CDR1 MDHEN, CDR2 SYDVKM. CDR3 length: 19 amino acids. The V and J ends lost 5 bases and 13 bases respectively, with 33 bases between them. The CDR3 sequence is CASSPVETLRGLVTSPLHF. CDR3 coding DNA: TGTGCCAGCAGTCCTGTGGAAACCCTTAGGGGCCTCGTTACGTCTCCCCTCCACTTT.

V gene TRBV7-3 combines with J gene TRBJ2-2; 8 bases fit TRBD1. Per the germline V gene, CDR1 is SGHTA and CDR2 is FQGTGA. J lost 8 bases, V lost 5 bases, and 7 bases had no gene match. The CDR3 runs to 14 residues. The CDR3 sequence: CASSADRGPGELFF. In DNA form, the CDR3 reads TGTGCCAGCAGCGCCGACAGGGGACCTGGGGAGCTGTTTTTT.

The J gene is TRBJ2-7, the V gene TRBV28, with a possible D match to TRBD1 (6 bases). There are 15 residues in the CDR3. The V end lost 4 bases, the J end lost 3 bases, and 16 bases lay between the germline ends. Germline V gives CDR1 MDHEN, CDR2 SYDVKM. The CDR3 DNA reads as TGTGCCAGCAGTTCCGATCCCCCGACAGGCTACGAGCAGTACTTC. Protein: CASSSDPPTGYEQYF.

This clone has a single count. This sequence joins TRBV27 and TRBJ2-7; 7 nucleotides match TRBD2. The CDR3 contains 15 residues. With 6 bases clipped from V and 5 bases from J, the junction kept 13 bases outside the gene matches. Germline assignment: CDR1 MNHEY and CDR2 SMNVEV (reference sequence). CDR3 coding DNA: TGTGCCAGCAGCCCTAGGACTAGTAGGTTTAACGAGCAGTACTTC. This gives the protein CASSPRTSRFNEQYF.

The chain recombines TRBV3-1 (or the pseudogene TRBV3-2) with TRBJ2-2; a weak D match, TRBD1 (5 bases). Trimming removed 6 bases from V and 5 bases from J, with 13 bases in between. Germline V gene sequence: CDR1 LGHDT, CDR2 YNNKEL (reference sequence). This CDR3 has 14 residues. The chain's CDR3 is CASSRSGYTGELFF. CDR3 bases: TGTGCCAGCAGTCGCTCAGGGTATACCGGGGAGCTGTTTTTT.

For the CDR3, the DNA is TGTGCCATCAGCCTAGCGGGAAGGCCGGATACGCAGTATTTT. Amino acid sequence: CAISLAGRPDTQYF. The V gene is TRBV10-3, the J gene TRBJ2-3; TRBD2 matches at 9 bases. Germline-derived CDR1 and CDR2 are ENHRY and SYGVKD. CDR3 length: 14 residues. V lost 6 bases to trimming and J lost 6 bases; unmatched junction nucleotides: 7.